A single sample is the source of the 11 T cell receptor beta chains below, sequenced in a study of regulatory T cells in long-lasting Graves disease. As for time point: newly diagnosed GD, antithyroid drugs for less than 3 months. Scientists built the TCR library using RNA that was extracted from PBMCs. Arm-PCR of CDR3 regions and iRepertoire HTBI primers were the basis on which TCR beta libraries were built. Via MiXCR, TCRdb re-called the multiplex PCR reads, giving one row per CDR3 protein. This table has fewer than 550,000 distinct CDR3 sequences, roughly 15% appearing once. These data also featured in a second study, about T cells in Graves' hyperthyroidism and ophthalmopathy.

This sample comprised peripheral blood mononuclear cells (PBMCs), obtained at new diagnosis, from a patient treated with antithyroid drugs. These TCRs come from a woman aged 40-60 years with Graves disease.

A few counts support this clonotype. This chain links TRBV18 with TRBJ2-7; TRBD1 aligns across 8 bases. Germline values: CDR1 KGHSH, CDR2 LQKENI. The CDR3 runs 15 residues. J was trimmed by 5 bases and V by 5 bases; bases with no gene match: 11. DNA of the CDR3: TGTGCCAGCTCAACCCCGAGGACAGGGTTAAACGAGCAGTACTTC. Amino acid sequence: CASSTPRTGLNEQYF.

The chain employs TRBV7-6 and TRBJ2-5; a possible D gene is TRBD1 (7 bases). Germline loops: CDR1 SGHVS, CDR2 FNYEAQ. The CDR3 has 18 residues. V lost 6 bases and J lost 4, with 27 bases in between. The CDR3 coding sequence is TGTGCCAGCAGTCAGAGCGGGCCGAAGAACAGGGGAGGAGAGACCCAGTACTTC. It specifies CASSQSGPKNRGGETQYF.

The CDR3 nucleotides are TGTGCCCATGGACAGGGGGGATACTACAATGAGCAGTTCTTC. This translates into CAHGQGGYYNEQFF. V is TRBV5-8 and J is TRBJ2-1; TRBD1 matches at 10 bases. Germline assignment: CDR1 SGHTS and CDR2 YDEGEE. Germline trimming cut 10 bases from V and 3 bases from J; bases unmatched to any gene: 7. The CDR3 sequence is 14 residues long.

This clonotype was counted at least ten times. The chain uses TRBV7-8 and TRBJ2-2, with D unclear. Germline CDR1 reads SGHVS; CDR2 reads FQNEAQ. V was shortened by 1 base and J by 5 bases, with 14 bases between the two germline ends. This CDR3 comprises 16 residues. The CDR3 DNA sequence: TGTGCCAGCAGCTTAGGTTCCCCATATTTGACCGGGGAGCTGTTTTTT. This sequence encodes CASSLGSPYLTGELFF.

At least ten counts were recorded for this clonotype. This sequence joins TRBV12-3 or TRBV12-4 and TRBJ2-3, with 7 bases identical to TRBD1. The V gene end was trimmed by 6 bases and the J gene end by 5 bases; junction bases not matched to a gene: 2. The CDR3 spans 12 residues. The CDR3 DNA sequence: TGTGCCAGCAGACAGGGGAAAGATACGCAGTATTTT. This translates into CASRQGKDTQYF.

This chain links TRBV5-1 with TRBJ2-4; D gene unclear. The CDR3 has 15 amino acids. Germline CDR1 and CDR2: SGHRS and YFSETQ. Trimming left V 0 bases short and J 2 bases short, with 9 bases between. The CDR3 DNA sequence: TGCGCCAGCAGCTTGGAGGCAAGCCCCAAAAACATTCAGTACTTC. Its protein product is CASSLEASPKNIQYF.

This clonotype appeared a single time. The CDR3 ends on some other residue instead of the conserved phenylalanine or tryptophan, so this is likely a read error. The chain has TRBV12-3 or TRBV12-4 and TRBJ1-2; TRBD1 is a possible D gene (5 bases). This CDR3 has 16 amino acids. Trimming cost V 5 bases and J 0 bases, with 16 bases left between them. CDR3 coding DNA: TGTGCCAGCAGTGCGGGACGGGTAGAAGCTAACTATGGCTACACCCTC. It specifies CASSAGRVEANYGYTL.

This clonotype was seen ten or more times. The rearrangement links TRBV7-2 to TRBJ2-2; D may be TRBD1 (6 bases). The V end was cut by 3 bases, the J end by 4 bases, with 9 bases between. This CDR3 contains 14 residues. CDR1 and CDR2 (germline): SGHTA, FQGNSA. The CDR3 nucleotides read TGTGCCAGCAGCTTGGTCAGGGGCACCGGGGAGCTGTTTTTT. It specifies CASSLVRGTGELFF.

As concerns this clonotype: Sequence at one end of the junction differs from germline and may be a read error. The chain couples TRBV12-3 or TRBV12-4 to TRBJ2-1, with 11 bases lining up with TRBD2. This CDR3 has 21 residues. The DNA of the CDR3 is TGTGCCAGCAGAGGAGGGGGGCGGAGACTAGCGGGGATTAGCTCCTACAATGAGCAGTCCTTC. It translates to CASRGGGRRLAGISSYNEQSF.

This clonotype was seen ten or more times. The chain combines TRBV2 with TRBJ2-7; D might be TRBD1 (5 bases). The V end was cut by 8 bases, the J end by 4 bases, with 15 bases between. This CDR3 is built from 13 residues. CDR1 and CDR2 from the germline V gene are SNHLY and FYNNEI. CDR3: CASFKGLEYEQYF. DNA of the CDR3: TGTGCCAGCTTCAAGGGGTTGGAGTACGAGCAGTACTTC.

This clonotype was recorded many times. V and J are TRBV12-3 or TRBV12-4 and TRBJ1-3; D gene ambiguous. V lost 3 bases, J lost 7 bases, and 13 bases lay in between. The CDR3 has 14 residues. The CDR3, as DNA: TGTGCCAGCAGTTTGCACAGCCCCGGGAACACCATATATTTT. Encoded protein: CASSLHSPGNTIYF.